Below, one TCR beta chain is given with its context. This clone's antigen is unknown. Per-base quality was not reported, and no clone a single base away is much larger than it. Each collaborating institution followed its own protocols to collect whole blood in K2EDTA tubes. Collaborator samples were shipped for TCRbeta analysis as frozen whole blood, isolated PBMCs, or DNA extracted from either sample type. TCRbeta CDR3 regions were amplified from genomic DNA by means of the immunoSEQ Assay, a bias-controlled multiplex PCR. The source study handled its data this way. Nucleated cell counts per sample were estimated from amplification of reference gene primers within the assay. To quantify the absolute abundance of each unique TCRbeta CDR3 rearrangement, sequence reads were collapsed and filtered. Productive Simpson clonality was computed per sample as the square root of Simpson's diversity index over productive rearrangements. The table comes from immuneACCESS by way of TCRdb, which keeps in-frame sequences with V and J called. Part of the clones is missing from these tables; in studies checked, under half for an unresolved V gene and the rest for unknown reasons. V, J and clone size are taken as reported in that table, and D and trimming were inferred from the DNA itself. Here the sample has about 61,000 clones; around 87% occur a single time. The ten most abundant clones make up roughly 7% of the sample.

The data were taken from a study of blood T cell repertoires in COVID-19 (dated by TCRdb to the early 2020s). A note on the overall study: Samples covering the acute and convalescent phases of COVID-19 were provided by collaborators in the United States, Italy and Spain. The prospective study material was composed of cDNA or gDNA derived from T cells, B-cell-depleted T cells, or PBMCs. The sample metadata nearly always contained a de-identified subject ID, COVID-19 status, age in years and sex. The repertoires were released in a freely available public database meant as a resource for research on the immune response to SARS-CoV-2. Where available, HLA class I and class II types were taken from metadata supplied by the sample provider and were not determined by assay-based typing. Samples were obtained from the ongoing ImmuneRACE study (first 160 participants) and from 1,254 subjects provided by 6 global collaborators. Deeply sampled blood TCRbeta repertoires from subjects exposed to, actively infected with, or recovered from COVID-19 were included in the dataset. Overall results and qualifications from the work: Clinical and demographic metadata were provided uncurated, with the amount varying by source and participant.

There are 13 amino acids in the CDR3, from cysteine to phenylalanine inclusive. CDR3 DNA only is kept here, 39 bases in frame from base 1. Deletion took 3 bases off V and 8 bases off J, with a span of 9 bases between the germline ends. As encoded in the germline V gene, CDR1 is SGDLS while CDR2 is YYNGEE. Specimen: peripheral blood. Rearrangement joined TRBV9 to TRBJ1-6; a tentative D call is TRBD1 (6 bases match). The sequence came from a man between 60 and 70 years old with acute or convalescent COVID-19. The CDR3 amino acid sequence is: CASSDGTHSPLHF. The DNA reads TGTGCCAGCAGCGACGGGACACATTCACCCCTCCACTTT.